A selection of T cell receptor beta chains follows, all from one sample in a study of immune heterogeneity within non-small cell lung tumors. Using its own MiXCR run on the multiplex PCR reads, TCRdb lists one record per CDR3 protein. The sample lists 21,000 or so distinct CDR3 sequences, less than 35% occurring once. What was sequenced was lung tumor tissue. These receptors all stem from a man between 40 and 49 years old with non-small cell lung cancer. Both conserved end residues are part of each CDR3. D genes are given only for firm matches. Size values are once, few and many counts, or a class for expanded clones, and some rows have none.

NA	TRBD2	TRBJ2-5	TRBV5-1	CASSPGLADKETQYF	TGCGCCAGCAGCCCCGGACTAGCGGACAAAGAGACCCAGTACTTC
few	TRBD1	TRBJ1-1	TRBV15	CATSGAGTGNTEAFF	TGTGCCACCAGCGGTGCCGGGACAGGGAACACTGAAGCTTTCTTT
few	NA	TRBJ2-1	TRBV7-8	CASSLGWASEQFF	TGTGCCAGCAGCCTTGGCTGGGCTAGTGAGCAGTTCTTC
many	NA	TRBJ1-5	TRBV12-3/TRBV12-4	CASSPSNPPQHF	TGTGCCAGCAGCCCGTCCAATCCGCCCCAGCATTTT
few	NA	TRBJ2-3	TRBV5-1	CASSMQGISTDTQYF	TGCGCCAGCAGCATGCAGGGTATAAGCACAGATACGCAGTATTTT
NA	NA	TRBJ1-3	TRBV19	CASSMGGAGNTIYF	TGTGCCAGTAGTATGGGAGGAGCAGGAAACACCATATATTTT
medium-sized	NA	TRBJ2-1	TRBV6-5	CASSYRRDSYNEQFF	TGTGCCAGCAGTTACAGGAGGGACTCCTACAATGAGCAGTTCTTC
many	TRBD2	TRBJ2-3	TRBV24-1	CATSDRTGGAQYF	TGTGCCACCAGTGATAGGACGGGGGGGGCGCAGTATTTT
few	NA	TRBJ2-1	TRBV6-5	CASSYGGGWEFF	TGTGCCAGCAGTTATGGTGGGGGGTGGGAGTTCTTC
NA	NA	TRBJ2-1	TRBV5-4	CASRRDPDYNEQFF	TGTGCCAGCAGGCGAGACCCAGACTACAATGAGCAGTTCTTC
many	NA	TRBJ1-2	TRBV9	CASSVDPDYGYTF	TGTGCCAGCAGCGTAGACCCCGACTATGGCTACACCTTC
NA	NA	TRBJ2-1	TRBV9	CASSEVNPDEQFF	TGTGCCAGCAGCGAAGTAAACCCCGATGAGCAGTTCTTC
few	NA	TRBJ2-1	TRBV10-3	CAITYSGVYNEQFF	TGTGCCATCACATATAGCGGAGTCTACAATGAGCAGTTCTTC
NA	NA	TRBJ2-3	TRBV20-1	CSAPRMGTDTQYF	TGCAGTGCTCCTAGAATGGGCACAGATACGCAGTATTTT
many	TRBD1	TRBJ1-2	TRBV7-8	CASSLAFQGATYNYGYTF	TGTGCCAGCAGCTTAGCGTTCCAGGGGGCCACCTACAACTATGGCTACACCTTC
many	NA	TRBJ2-7	TRBV6-1	CASSAVLSYEQYF	TGTGCCAGCAGCGCGGTCCTCTCCTACGAGCAGTACTTC
few	NA	TRBJ1-4	TRBV29-1	CSVLLIRGKKLFF	TGCAGCGTTCTTCTGATTCGGGGGAAAAAACTGTTTTTT
few	TRBD1	TRBJ2-1	TRBV3-1	CASSPWTGGSYNEQFF	TGTGCCAGCAGCCCTTGGACAGGGGGTTCCTACAATGAGCAGTTCTTC
many	NA	TRBJ2-3	TRBV7-3	CASSLSRSTDTQYF	TGTGCCAGCAGCTTAAGTCGTAGCACAGATACGCAGTATTTT
few	NA	TRBJ2-7	TRBV5-1	CASSLGDLYEQYF	TGCGCCAGTAGCTTGGGGGACCTATACGAGCAGTACTTC
few	TRBD2	TRBJ2-4	TRBV20-1	CSATGLAGVSIQYF	TGCAGTGCCACCGGACTAGCGGGAGTTAGTATTCAGTACTTC
many	TRBD1	TRBJ1-2	TRBV28	CASSQNRGILGGYTF	TGTGCCAGCAGTCAAAACAGGGGTATCTTAGGTGGCTACACCTTC
few	NA	TRBJ2-2	TRBV6-1	CASSRKPRSNTGELFF	TGTGCCAGCAGTCGAAAACCACGTTCGAACACCGGGGAGCTGTTTTTT
NA	NA	TRBJ1-4	TRBV19	CASSREGRRFNDKLFF	TGTGCCAGTAGTCGGGAGGGTCGTCGATTTAATGACAAACTGTTTTTT
many	NA	TRBJ2-7	TRBV11-3	CASSFGHSYEQYF	TGTGCCAGCAGCTTTGGACATTCCTACGAGCAGTACTTC
NA	NA	TRBJ2-3	TRBV20-1	CSARVEGRNTDTQYF	TGCAGTGCTAGAGTAGAGGGGAGGAACACAGATACGCAGTATTTT
NA	NA	TRBJ2-1	TRBV7-3	CASSKDLMNEQFF	TGTGCCAGCAGCAAAGACCTAATGAATGAGCAGTTCTTC
NA	NA	TRBJ2-3	TRBV5-1	CASRPGTWGTDTQYF	TGCGCCAGCAGACCCGGGACCTGGGGCACAGATACGCAGTATTTT
NA	TRBD1	TRBJ1-2	TRBV6-1	CASRYRGQANGYTF	TGTGCCAGCAGGTACAGGGGCCAGGCTAATGGCTACACCTTC
many	NA	TRBJ2-5	TRBV7-2	CASRRTETQYF	TGTGCCAGCAGGCGTACAGAGACCCAGTACTTC
many	NA	TRBJ1-2	TRBV3-1	CASSHQTNYGYTF	TGTGCCAGCAGTCATCAGACTAACTATGGCTACACCTTC
many	TRBD2	TRBJ2-2	TRBV12-3/TRBV12-4	CASSLSWLAEGTGELFF	TGTGCCAGCAGTTTAAGTTGGCTAGCGGAAGGAACCGGGGAGCTGTTTTTT
NA	TRBD2	TRBJ2-7	TRBV14	CASSQGSSGMPFYEQYF	TGTGCCAGCAGCCAAGGAAGTAGCGGGATGCCCTTCTACGAGCAGTACTTC
NA	NA	TRBJ2-5	TRBV29-1	CSAPDSFQETQYF	TGCAGCGCCCCCGACAGTTTCCAAGAGACCCAGTACTTC
many	NA	TRBJ1-2	TRBV6-1	CASSEGGGISGYTF	TGTGCCAGCAGTGAAGGAGGGGGGATCAGTGGCTACACCTTC
NA	NA	TRBJ2-7	TRBV5-1	CASSSTGGRGNEQYF	TGCGCCAGCAGCTCGACCGGAGGGCGCGGCAACGAGCAGTACTTC
medium-sized	TRBD2	TRBJ2-7	TRBV12-3/TRBV12-4	CASSLAGGPKEQYF	TGTGCCAGCAGTTTAGCGGGAGGGCCAAAGGAGCAGTACTTC
medium-sized	NA	TRBJ1-2	TRBV4-3	CASSQEQGYGYTF	TGCGCCAGCAGCCAAGAGCAGGGATATGGCTACACCTTC
NA	TRBD2	TRBJ2-1	TRBV20-1	CSAYTRTSGRVYNEQFF	TGCAGTGCCTACACCCGGACTAGCGGGAGGGTGTACAATGAGCAGTTCTTC
many	NA	TRBJ2-7	TRBV7-9	CASSPQGTHYEQYF	TGTGCCAGCAGCCCGCAGGGGACCCACTACGAGCAGTACTTC
few	TRBD1	TRBJ1-3	TRBV19	CASRTGGPGNTIYF	TGTGCCAGTAGGACAGGGGGTCCTGGAAACACCATATATTTT
medium-sized	NA	TRBJ1-1	TRBV12-3/TRBV12-4	CASSAATEAFF	TGTGCCAGCAGCGCCGCTACTGAAGCTTTCTTT
NA	NA	TRBJ2-2	TRBV30	CAWSVRTGELFF	TGTGCCTGGAGTGTACGTACCGGGGAGCTGTTTTTT
medium-sized	TRBD2	TRBJ2-5	TRBV19	CASTSRTSGRYQETQYF	TGTGCCTCAACTTCGAGGACTAGCGGGCGGTACCAAGAGACCCAGTACTTC
many	TRBD2	TRBJ2-3	TRBV5-1	CASSEGLAGGTDTQYF	TGCGCCAGCAGCGAAGGACTAGCGGGAGGCACAGATACGCAGTATTTT
NA	TRBD2	TRBJ2-5	TRBV5-6	CASSFEGGRAPYFYTQYF	TGTGCCAGCAGCTTTGAGGGCGGGAGGGCCCCTTACTTCTATACCCAGTACTTC
NA	NA	TRBJ1-6	TRBV27	CASRIRQNNSPLHF	TGTGCCAGTCGGATCCGGCAGAATAATTCACCCCTCCACTTT
many	TRBD1	TRBJ1-3	TRBV12-3/TRBV12-4	CASSTGTGGNTIYF	TGTGCCAGCAGTACTGGGACAGGGGGAAACACCATATATTTT
few	NA	TRBJ2-2	TRBV9	CASSVGALNTGELFF	TGTGCCAGCAGCGTGGGGGCCTTGAACACCGGGGAGCTGTTTTTT
many	NA	TRBJ2-7	TRBV20-1	CSAILLDMYEQYF	TGCAGTGCTATCCTACTAGATATGTACGAGCAGTACTTC
many	NA	TRBJ2-3	TRBV15	CATSRGPGIGTDTQYF	TGTGCCACCAGCAGAGGCCCAGGGATTGGCACAGATACGCAGTATTTT
NA	TRBD1	TRBJ2-4	TRBV19	CASSMGQGSNIQYF	TGTGCCAGTAGTATGGGACAGGGATCTAACATTCAGTACTTC
many	NA	TRBJ1-4	TRBV30	CAWSVGREGEKLFF	TGTGCCTGGAGTGTTGGAAGGGAGGGTGAAAAACTGTTTTTT
many	NA	TRBJ2-6	TRBV9	CASSVEWGDNVLTF	TGTGCCAGCAGCGTAGAATGGGGTGACAACGTCCTGACTTTC
medium-sized	NA	TRBJ2-1	TRBV28	CATRGESGYEQFF	TGTGCCACCAGGGGGGAGTCTGGGTATGAGCAGTTCTTC